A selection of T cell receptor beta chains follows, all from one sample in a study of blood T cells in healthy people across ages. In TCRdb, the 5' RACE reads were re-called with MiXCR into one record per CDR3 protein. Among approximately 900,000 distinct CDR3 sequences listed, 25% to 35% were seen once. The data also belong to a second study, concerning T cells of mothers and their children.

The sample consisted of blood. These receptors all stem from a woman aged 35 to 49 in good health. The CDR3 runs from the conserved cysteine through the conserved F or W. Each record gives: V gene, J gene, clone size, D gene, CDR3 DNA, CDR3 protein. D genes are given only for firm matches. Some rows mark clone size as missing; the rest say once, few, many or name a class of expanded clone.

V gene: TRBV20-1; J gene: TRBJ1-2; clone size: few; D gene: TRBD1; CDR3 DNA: TGCAGTGCAATAGGGGGGGACAGAAACATCTATGGCTACACCTTC; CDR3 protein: CSAIGGDRNIYGYTF
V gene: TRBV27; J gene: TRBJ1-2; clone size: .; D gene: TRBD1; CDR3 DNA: TGTGCCAGCAGTTTACCCTGGGACAGGAGGAAGGATGGCTACACCTTC; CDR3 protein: CASSLPWDRRKDGYTF
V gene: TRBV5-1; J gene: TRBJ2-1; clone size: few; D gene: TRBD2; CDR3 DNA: TGCGCCAGCAGCCCCGGGCGACTAGCGGACAATGAGCAGTTATTC; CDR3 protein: CASSPGRLADNEQLF
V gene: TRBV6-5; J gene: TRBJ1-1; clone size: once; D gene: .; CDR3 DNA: TGTGTCAGCACCACCGCAGGGGCCACTGAAGCTTTCTTT; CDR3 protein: CVSTTAGATEAFF
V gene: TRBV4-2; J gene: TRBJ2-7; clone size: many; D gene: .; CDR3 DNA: TGTGCCAGCAGCCTTGATGACACCAGCTCCTACGAGCAGTACTTC; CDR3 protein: CASSLDDTSSYEQYF
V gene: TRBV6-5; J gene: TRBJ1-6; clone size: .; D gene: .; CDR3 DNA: TGTGCCAGCAGTTACTCTGGCAGAGATTCACCCCTCTACTTT; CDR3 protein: CASSYSGRDSPLYF
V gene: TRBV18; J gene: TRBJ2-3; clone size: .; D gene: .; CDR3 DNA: TGTGCCAGCTCTTGGACCTCTCAACTTAGAAATGAGGGGCCTACGCAGTATTTT; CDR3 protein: CASSWTSQLRNEGPTQYF
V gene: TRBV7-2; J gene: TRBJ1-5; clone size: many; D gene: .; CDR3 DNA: TGTGCCAGCAGCCCAGCTAGCAATCAGCCCCAGCATTTT; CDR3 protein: CASSPASNQPQHF
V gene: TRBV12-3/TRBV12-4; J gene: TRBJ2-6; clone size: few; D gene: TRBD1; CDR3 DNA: TGTGCCAGCAGTTCCATTCAACCGGGACAGGGACGCTCTGGGGCCAACGTCCTGACTTTC; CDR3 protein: CASSSIQPGQGRSGANVLTF
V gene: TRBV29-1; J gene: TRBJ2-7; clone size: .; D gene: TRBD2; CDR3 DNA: TGCAGCGTTCCTAGCGGGAGACTCGACGAGCAGTACTTC; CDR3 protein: CSVPSGRLDEQYF
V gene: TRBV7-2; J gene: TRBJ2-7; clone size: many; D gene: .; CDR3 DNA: TGTGCCAGCAGCTTAGGGACGGTCCTATACGAGCAGTACTTC; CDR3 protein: CASSLGTVLYEQYF
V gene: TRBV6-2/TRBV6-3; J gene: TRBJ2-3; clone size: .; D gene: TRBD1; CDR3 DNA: TGTGCCAGCAGTTCCACGAGCAGGGGGAATCCCACAGATACGCAGTATTTT; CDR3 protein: CASSSTSRGNPTDTQYF
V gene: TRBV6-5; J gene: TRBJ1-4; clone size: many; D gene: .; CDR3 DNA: TGTGCCAGCACCTCGCTAAGCAGGAGGGGTGAAAAACTGTTTTTT; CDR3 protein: CASTSLSRRGEKLFF
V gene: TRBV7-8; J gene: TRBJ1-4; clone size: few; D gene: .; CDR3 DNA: TGTGCCAGCAGCTTAGAAAGGGGGGGCCCGGCTAATGAAAAACTGTTTTTT; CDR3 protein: CASSLERGGPANEKLFF
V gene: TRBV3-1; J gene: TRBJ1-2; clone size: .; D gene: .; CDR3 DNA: TGTGCCAGCAGCCCCCAGAGGCGGCCAAGCGGCGGCACCTTC; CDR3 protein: CASSPQRRPSGGTF
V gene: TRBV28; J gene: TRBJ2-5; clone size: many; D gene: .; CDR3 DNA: TGTGCCAGCAGTTCCAGGGTTTTGAACCAAGAGACCCAGTACTTC; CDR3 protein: CASSSRVLNQETQYF